The clone carrying this T cell receptor beta chain was picked up a small number of times. No antigen is known for it. These data are taken from a study of cytotoxic CD8 clonotypes in ibrutinib-treated CLL. Turning to the study itself: Collecting the response samples happened after a median 12 months of treatment, with a range of 6 to 36. Study-wide results and caveats: Clonality was higher at baseline than in age-matched healthy donors and tracked circulating CD8+ T-cell counts. Progressing patients had sampling times that differed from those of sustained-remission patients. Under treatment, the uncommon public clonotypes either contracted or remained stable.

The V gene's germline CDR1 is SGHTA and CDR2 FQGNSA. The CDR3 sequence is 14 residues long. V was clipped by 1 base and J by 7 bases; unmatched bases: 6. Sequencing used immunoSEQ multiplex PCR; TCRdb keeps in-frame clones, though not all of them. Of about 300,000 clones detected, roughly 76% appear once; the ten largest clones hold about 5.8%. The sample here was PBMCs, taken at disease progression, from a patient treated with ibrutinib. This clonotype originated in a human donor with chronic lymphocytic leukemia. J is TRBJ2-7 and V is TRBV7-2, with 8 bases matching TRBD1. The CDR3 reads CASSLVQGAGEQYF. The DNA of the CDR3 is TGTGCCAGCAGCTTAGTGCAGGGGGCGGGGGAGCAGTACTTC.